Below, 21 T cell receptor beta chains from the same sample are listed, as sequenced in a study of blood T cells in healthy people across ages. Primed by a sample-barcoded 5' primer and a J-beta primer mix, a second PCR proceeded for roughly 7 to 12 cycles. TCRdb itself ran the 5' RACE reads through MiXCR, one entry per CDR3 protein. The data show about 1.1 million distinct CDR3 sequences, around two fifths seen once. The sequencing sample was made of blood. The receptors were gathered from a man younger than 35 in good health.

The chain is built from TRBV6-1 and TRBJ1-1; D is possibly TRBD1 (5 bases). Germline CDR1 MNHNS, CDR2 SASEGT. Trimming pared 4 bases from V and 6 bases from J, leaving 12 bases between. The CDR3 has 13 amino acids. CDR3 coding DNA: TGTGCCAGCAGTGTCGGACAAAAGGCTGAAGCTTTCTTT. This sequence encodes CASSVGQKAEAFF.

The chain has TRBV9 and TRBJ2-1; no firm D call. Trimming shortened V by 2 bases and J by 0 bases, and 6 bases separated the two germline ends. Per germline, CDR1 SGDLS and CDR2 YYNGEE. The CDR3 is 14 residues long. CDR3 in amino acids: CASSVQSSYNEQFF. The CDR3, as DNA: TGTGCCAGCAGCGTTCAAAGCTCCTACAATGAGCAGTTCTTC. Filled out from reference TRBV9 and TRBJ2-1, the complete variable domain reads DSGVTQTPKHLITATGQRVTLRCSPRSGDLSVYWYQQSLDQGLQFLIQYYNGEERAKGNILERFSAQQFPDLHSELNLSSLELGDSALYFCASSVQSSYNEQFFGPGTRLTVL.

The V and J genes are TRBV29-1 and TRBJ1-3; D uncertain. Germline CDR1 and CDR2: SQVTM and ANQGSEA. The CDR3 spans 14 residues. V lost 2 bases and J 0 bases, leaving 8 bases between the germline ends. The CDR3 nucleotides are TGCAGCGTTGAACAGGACGCCTCTGGAAACACCATATATTTT. Its translation is CSVEQDASGNTIYF.

Regarding this clonotype: The germline gene is not matched at one end of the junction; a read error may be the cause. This chain joins TRBV6-5 and TRBJ1-2; no clear D gene. Germline V gene sequence: CDR1 MNHEY, CDR2 SVGAGI. The CDR3 has 17 residues. The CDR3 region has the DNA TGTGCCAACAGTTACTCGGCAGTCCCCCGGGGTGACTATGGCTACACCTTC. This encodes CANSYSAVPRGDYGYTF.

This clonotype was counted between two and nine times. The chain couples TRBV6-2 or TRBV6-3 to TRBJ1-5, with TRBD1 matching over 10 bases. Per the germline V gene, CDR1 is MNHEY and CDR2 is SVGEGT. This CDR3 has 16 residues. The J segment lost 5 bases and the V segment lost 0 bases, leaving 4 bases of the junction unmatched. The CDR3 reads CASSYSSDRGDQPQHF. In DNA form, the CDR3 reads TGTGCCAGCAGTTACTCCTCGGACAGGGGGGATCAGCCCCAGCATTTT.

This clonotype was found a few times. The gene calls are TRBV5-1 and TRBJ2-5; no reliable D call. V was shortened by 4 bases and J by 11 bases, with 24 bases between the two germline ends. The germline CDR1 and CDR2 sequences are SGHRS and YFSETQ. The length of the CDR3 is 15 residues. The CDR3 DNA reads TGCGCCAGCAGCCCGCTGTTGCCGTCCACGAATGAGCAGTACTTC. It translates to CASSPLLPSTNEQYF.

This clonotype was counted a few times. The chain links TRBV6-2 or TRBV6-3 to TRBJ2-1; 8 nucleotides agree with TRBD1. The CDR3 runs to 17 residues. From germline, CDR1 is MNHEY and CDR2 SVGEGT. V gave up 4 bases and J gave up 0 bases; unmatched junction bases: 8. The CDR3 nucleotides read TGTGCCAGCAGTTTCCCGACAGGGGAAGTCTCCTACAATGAGCAGTTCTTC. Amino acids: CASSFPTGEVSYNEQFF.

The rearrangement links TRBV6-1 to TRBJ2-1; TRBD2 is a possible D gene (7 bases). With 3 bases removed from V and 0 bases from J, the gap between germline ends came to 9 bases. The V gene's germline CDR1 is MNHNS and CDR2 SASEGT. CDR3 length: 15 residues. CDR3 nucleotides: TGTGCCAGCAGTGACGCGGGGGCCTCCTACAATGAGCAGTTCTTC. This sequence encodes CASSDAGASYNEQFF.

The CDR3 reads CASSLNSLRTAEQYF. The CDR3 nucleotides are TGTGCCAGCAGCCTAAACTCCCTAAGGACGGCTGAGCAGTACTTC. The chain recombines TRBV14 with TRBJ2-7; unclear D gene. Trimming stripped 4 bases from V and 7 bases from J, with 20 bases between. Germline V gives CDR1 SGHDN, CDR2 FVKESK. The CDR3 length is 15 residues.

This clonotype was seen only a few times. The rearrangement joins TRBV10-3 to TRBJ2-7, with D possibly matching TRBD2 (6 bases). This CDR3 has 14 residues. The germline V and J ends were trimmed by 3 bases and 4 bases, with 13 bases remaining between them. Looked up from germline, CDR1 is ENHRY and CDR2 is SYGVKD. The CDR3 nucleotides are TGTGCCATCAGTGACTACAGACTAGAATACGAGCAGTACTTC. Amino acids: CAISDYRLEYEQYF.

CDR3 DNA: TGTGCCAGCAGTTCTCCGAGGACAGTGTTCTACGAGCAGTACTTC. Protein sequence: CASSSPRTVFYEQYF. The genes are TRBV6-2 or TRBV6-3 and TRBJ2-7, with TRBD1 as a possible D gene (6 bases). The CDR3 contains 15 residues. Germline V lookup: CDR1 MNHEY, CDR2 SVGEGT. V was cut by 4 bases and J by 3 bases, with 16 bases left in between.

The chain recombines TRBV29-1 with TRBJ1-1, with 8 bases lining up with TRBD1. Per germline, CDR1 SQVTM and CDR2 ANQGSEA. V was pared by 4 bases and J by 3 bases, with 7 bases of the junction left unmatched. This CDR3 is built from 14 residues. CDR3 coding DNA: TGCAGCGTTGTAAGACAGGGGCGGTACACTGAAGCTTTCTTT. Translated: CSVVRQGRYTEAFF.

The chain carries TRBV29-1 and TRBJ2-7, with 7 bases that match TRBD2. The length of the CDR3 is 13 residues. The V segment lost 5 bases and the J segment 2 bases; nucleotides outside the gene matches: 6. CDR1 is SQVTM, CDR2 ANQGSEA, per germline. The CDR3 sequence is CSVHAGATYEQYF. The DNA for the CDR3 is TGCAGCGTTCACGCGGGAGCAACCTACGAGCAGTACTTC.

In its sample, this clonotype was seen many times. The rearrangement joins TRBV12-3 or TRBV12-4 to TRBJ2-3, with 7 bases that match TRBD2. The CDR3 consists of 17 residues. The trim removed 5 bases at V and 0 bases at J, leaving 11 bases unmatched. CDR3 in DNA: TGTGCCAGCAGTGACCCGAGGAGCGGGGAGAGCACAGATACGCAGTATTTT. It is translated as CASSDPRSGESTDTQYF.

V and J are TRBV4-2 and TRBJ1-5, with D possibly TRBD1 on 5 matching bases. The germline V and J ends were trimmed by 0 bases and 0 bases, with 21 bases remaining between them. This CDR3 comprises 20 residues. Germline-derived CDR1 and CDR2 are LGHNA and YNFKEQ. The CDR3 here is CASSQDSFLEGRDSNQPQHF. The DNA for the CDR3 is TGTGCCAGCAGCCAAGATTCTTTTCTGGAGGGACGGGATAGCAATCAGCCCCAGCATTTT.

This clonotype was seen a handful of times. The rearrangement uses TRBV12-3 or TRBV12-4 and TRBJ1-1, with D possibly TRBD1 on 5 matching bases. Trimming left V 5 bases short and J 7 bases short, with 11 bases between. The CDR3 contains 12 residues. CDR3 amino acids: CASSITGYEAFF. CDR3 sequence (DNA): TGTGCCAGCAGTATTACAGGCTATGAAGCTTTCTTT.

Only one count was recorded for this clonotype. The gene calls are TRBV29-1 and TRBJ2-7, with no clear D. V lost 6 bases to trimming and J lost 5 bases, with 17 bases between them. The CDR3 runs 13 residues. Germline-derived CDR1 and CDR2 are SQVTM and ANQGSEA. CDR3 amino acids: CSVEWVVGDEQYF. CDR3 bases: TGCAGCGTCGAATGGGTGGTAGGCGACGAGCAGTACTTC.

As concerns this clonotype: At one end the junction does not follow the germline gene, possibly because of a read error. The chain uses TRBV6-6 and TRBJ2-3, with D tentatively TRBD2 (5 bases). Germline values: CDR1 MNHNY, CDR2 SVGAGI (reference sequence). CDR3 length: 13 amino acids. CDR3 protein: CVSAGGSQDTQYF. The CDR3 DNA sequence: TGTGTCAGCGCTGGCGGGTCGCAGGATACGCAGTATTTT.

V is TRBV4-1 and J is TRBJ2-3; 10 nucleotides align to TRBD2. After removal of 1 base from V and 1 base from J, the junction contained 8 bases not matched to a gene. This CDR3 comprises 18 residues. Per the germline V gene, CDR1 is MGHRA and CDR2 is YSYEKL. CDR3 bases: TGCGCCAGCAGCCAAGCCGAATTCGGACTAGCGGGCACAGATACGCAGTATTTT. Translation: CASSQAEFGLAGTDTQYF.

Points on this clonotype: The junction shows a germline mismatch at one end, possibly a read error. This sequence joins TRBV11-3 and TRBJ2-1; D may be TRBD1 (6 bases). CDR1 and CDR2 (germline): SGHNT, YENEEA. The CDR3 has 15 residues. CDR3 DNA: TGTACCAGCAGCTTATCTACCACAGGGAACTTTGAGCAGTTCTTC. Its translation: CTSSLSTTGNFEQFF.

This clonotype was detected a few times. The CDR3 is CASTRQPFETQYF. The CDR3 DNA reads TGTGCCAGCACCCGACAGCCTTTTGAGACCCAGTACTTC. The J gene is TRBJ2-5, the V gene TRBV6-5; D possibly corresponds to TRBD1 (5 bases). The CDR3 consists of 13 residues. V dropped 7 bases and J dropped 5 bases, with 14 bases sitting between them. Germline values: CDR1 MNHEY, CDR2 SVGAGI.